This T cell receptor beta chain was recovered during a study of Ad26.COV2.S vaccination and SARS-CoV-2 variants. For the study at large: It was the COV1001 Ad26.COV2.S trial arm that included the donor. The vaccine Ad26.COV2.S was put into the muscle once, or twice with 56 days between.

The treatment: 15 to 20 received Ad26.COV2.S at low or high dose, single or two shots; 5 received placebo; per-sample allocation not given. It was on day 63 after the first vaccine or placebo injection that samples were taken. Immunization relied on an Ad26 vector, which expressed Wuhan-strain SARS-CoV-2 spike. Overall study findings and caveats: It was reported that spike-specific CD8+ and CD4+ T cell responses were substantially broad after vaccination.

Profiled with immunoSEQ multiplex PCR; TCRdb holds only in-frame clones, not every one. The table has around 340,000 clones, roughly nine tenths seen once. V was trimmed by 5 bases and J by 5 bases, leaving 9 bases between them. There are 12 residues in the CDR3. This clone occurred a few times. The antigen remains undetermined. The material sequenced was peripheral blood, taken in a trial of Ad26.COV2.S vaccine versus placebo. This TCR was recovered from a person aged 18 to 59 who received the Ad26.COV2.S COVID-19 vaccine or a placebo. This chain connects TRBV12-3 or TRBV12-4 to TRBJ1-1; D remains unclear. DNA of the CDR3: TGTGCCAGCAGTGCAAGGGATACTGAAGCTTTCTTT. Translation: CASSARDTEAFF.